This T cell receptor (beta chain) was sequenced for a study of response to subunit inactivated influenza vaccine. Study observations and caveats: It was suggested by the authors that few new T cells are recruited by each seasonal influenza vaccination.

Deletions cut 11 bases from V and 4 bases from J, with 11 bases between. This CDR3 region has 11 residues. Germline CDR1 reads MNHEY; CDR2 reads SVGEGT. This clonotype was seen a handful of times. Its antigen remains unknown. MiXCR was run by TCRdb on the RT-PCR reads, yielding one entry per CDR3 protein. The repertoire holds under 950,000 distinct CDR3 sequences, with around 21% as singletons. The chain uses TRBV6-2 or TRBV6-3 and TRBJ1-2; possibly TRBD1 for D (5 bases). The source material was PBMCs from blood, sampled 5 days after vaccination. This receptor was identified in a man aged 45-65 years who received an inactivated influenza vaccine. CDR3 in DNA: TGTGCCTCCGGGACGGCCTATGGCTACACCTTC. This gives the protein CASGTAYGYTF.